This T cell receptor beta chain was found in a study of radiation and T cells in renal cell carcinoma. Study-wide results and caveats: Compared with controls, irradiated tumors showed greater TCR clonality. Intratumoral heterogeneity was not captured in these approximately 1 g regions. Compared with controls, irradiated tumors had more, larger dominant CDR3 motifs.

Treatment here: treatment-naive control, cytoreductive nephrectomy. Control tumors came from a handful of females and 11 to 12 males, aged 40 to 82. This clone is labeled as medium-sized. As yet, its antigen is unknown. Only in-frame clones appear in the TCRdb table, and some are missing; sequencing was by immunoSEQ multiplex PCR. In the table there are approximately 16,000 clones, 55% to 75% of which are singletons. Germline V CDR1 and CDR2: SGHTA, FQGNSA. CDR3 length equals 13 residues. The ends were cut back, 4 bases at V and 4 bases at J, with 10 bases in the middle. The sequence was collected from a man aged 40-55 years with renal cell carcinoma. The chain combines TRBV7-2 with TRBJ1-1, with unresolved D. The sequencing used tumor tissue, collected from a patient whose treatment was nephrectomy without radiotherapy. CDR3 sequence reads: CASSSMLGTEAFF. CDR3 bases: TGTGCCAGCAGCTCGATGCTGGGCACTGAAGCTTTCTTT.